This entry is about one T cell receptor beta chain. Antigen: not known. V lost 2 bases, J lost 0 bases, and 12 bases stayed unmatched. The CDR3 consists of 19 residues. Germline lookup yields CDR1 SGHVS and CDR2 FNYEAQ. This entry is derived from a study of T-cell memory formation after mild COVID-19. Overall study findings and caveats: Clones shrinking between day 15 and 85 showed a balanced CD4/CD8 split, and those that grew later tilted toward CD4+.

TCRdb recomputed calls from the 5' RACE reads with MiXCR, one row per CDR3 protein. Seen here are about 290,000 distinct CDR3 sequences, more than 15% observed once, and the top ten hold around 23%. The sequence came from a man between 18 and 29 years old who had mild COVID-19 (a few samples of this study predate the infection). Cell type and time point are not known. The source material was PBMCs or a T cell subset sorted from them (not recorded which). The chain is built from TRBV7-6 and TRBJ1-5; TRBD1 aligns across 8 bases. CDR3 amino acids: CASSLNPGQGASSNQPQHF. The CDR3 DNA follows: TGTGCCAGCAGCTTAAACCCCGGACAGGGAGCGAGTAGCAATCAGCCCCAGCATTTT.